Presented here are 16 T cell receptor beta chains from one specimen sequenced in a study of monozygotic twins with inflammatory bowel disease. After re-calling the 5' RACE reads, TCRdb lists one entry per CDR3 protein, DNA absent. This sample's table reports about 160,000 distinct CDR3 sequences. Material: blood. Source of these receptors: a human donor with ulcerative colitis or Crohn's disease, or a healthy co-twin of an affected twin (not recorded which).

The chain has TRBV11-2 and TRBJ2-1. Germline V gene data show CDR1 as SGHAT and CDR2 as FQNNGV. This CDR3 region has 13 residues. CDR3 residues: CASSLVDPTEQFF.

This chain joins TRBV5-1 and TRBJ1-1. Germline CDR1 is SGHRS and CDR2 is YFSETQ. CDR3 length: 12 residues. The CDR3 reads CASSSMNTEAFF.

Here the CDR3 reads CASSTGFPQPQHF. The J gene is TRBJ1-5, the V gene TRBV12-3 or TRBV12-4; there is no DNA to check the TCRdb D call of TRBD1. This CDR3 is 13 amino acids long.

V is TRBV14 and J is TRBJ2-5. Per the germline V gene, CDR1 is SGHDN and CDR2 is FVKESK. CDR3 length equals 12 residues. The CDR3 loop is CASSQDRQTQYF.

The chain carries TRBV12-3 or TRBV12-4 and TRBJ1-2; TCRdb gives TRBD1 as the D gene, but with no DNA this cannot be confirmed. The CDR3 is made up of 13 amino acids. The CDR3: CASSPTGLYGYTF.

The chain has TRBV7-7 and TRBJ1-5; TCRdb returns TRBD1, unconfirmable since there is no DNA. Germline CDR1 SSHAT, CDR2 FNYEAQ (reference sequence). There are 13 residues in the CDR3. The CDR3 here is CASSPGQHQPQHF.

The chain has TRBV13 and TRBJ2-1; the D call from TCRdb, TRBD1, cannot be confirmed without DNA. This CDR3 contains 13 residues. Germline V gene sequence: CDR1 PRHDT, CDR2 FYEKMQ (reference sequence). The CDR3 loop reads CASSLALAPEQFF.

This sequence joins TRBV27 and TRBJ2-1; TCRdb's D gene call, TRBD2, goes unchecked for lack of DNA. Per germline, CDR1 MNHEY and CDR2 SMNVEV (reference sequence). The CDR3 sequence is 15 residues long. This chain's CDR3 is CASSSLAGGTNEQFF.

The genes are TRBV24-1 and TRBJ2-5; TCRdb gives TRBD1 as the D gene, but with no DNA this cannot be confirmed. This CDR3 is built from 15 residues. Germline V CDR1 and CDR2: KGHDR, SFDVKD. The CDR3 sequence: CATSDPGQGRETQYF.

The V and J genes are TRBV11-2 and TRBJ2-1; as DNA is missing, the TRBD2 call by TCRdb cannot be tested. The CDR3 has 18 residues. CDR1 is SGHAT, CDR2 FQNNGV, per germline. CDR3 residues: CASSFLTSGRSSYNEQFF.

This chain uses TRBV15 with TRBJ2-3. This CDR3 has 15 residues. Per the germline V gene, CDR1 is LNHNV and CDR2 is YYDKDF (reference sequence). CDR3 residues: CATSSIRASTDTQYF. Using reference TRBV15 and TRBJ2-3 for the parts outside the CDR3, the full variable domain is DAMVIQNPRYQVTQFGKPVTLSCSQTLNHNVMYWYQQKSSQAPKLLFHYYDKDFNNEADTPDNFQSRRPNTSFCFLDIRSPGLGDTAMYLCATSSIRASTDTQYFGPGTRLTVL.

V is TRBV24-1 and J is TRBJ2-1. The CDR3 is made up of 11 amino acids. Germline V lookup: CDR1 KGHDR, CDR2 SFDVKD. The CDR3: CATELYNEQFF.

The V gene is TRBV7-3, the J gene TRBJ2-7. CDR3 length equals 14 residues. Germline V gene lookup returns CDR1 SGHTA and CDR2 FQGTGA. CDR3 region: CASSPEAVGIEQYF.

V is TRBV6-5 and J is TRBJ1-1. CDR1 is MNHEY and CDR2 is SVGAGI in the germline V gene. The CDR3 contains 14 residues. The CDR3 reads CASSYLRVGTEAFF.

CDR3 protein: CASSRETSGYNEQFF. This chain uses TRBV5-1 with TRBJ2-1; the D gene TCRdb calls, TRBD2, cannot be checked with no DNA. This CDR3 comprises 15 residues. Germline lookup yields CDR1 SGHRS and CDR2 YFSETQ. The full variable domain, its missing parts supplied by reference TRBV5-1 and TRBJ2-1, is KAGVTQTPRYLIKTRGQQVTLSCSPISGHRSVSWYQQTPGQGLQFLFEYFSETQRNKGNFPGRFSGRQFSNSRSEMNVSTLELGDSALYLCASSRETSGYNEQFFGPGTRLTVL.

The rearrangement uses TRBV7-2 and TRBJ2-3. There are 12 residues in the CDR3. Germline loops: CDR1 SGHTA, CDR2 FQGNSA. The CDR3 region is CASSSTADTQYF.